This T cell receptor (beta chain) was sequenced in a study of T cell responses to AZD1222 COVID-19 vaccine. Study results and limitations: Possibly, clonal diversity was underestimated; donors were largely white British and included more females. Unmutated variant regions are reportedly targeted by nearly half of spike-specific TCRs.

With regard to this clone: What it recognizes is unknown.

V was pared by 1 base and J by 6 bases, with 10 bases between. Germline loops: CDR1 SGHDN, CDR2 FVKESK. This CDR3 spans 15 amino acids. The protocol was immunoSEQ multiplex PCR, while the TCRdb copy is restricted to in-frame clones and leaves out a portion. The data contain approximately 150,000 clones, approximately 90% of them singletons. V is TRBV14 and J is TRBJ1-6, with D uncertain. The sequencing used peripheral blood, collected on day 0 of MenACWY control vaccination. The receptor comes from an adult in good health. This chain's CDR3 is CASSQVWPFNSPLHF. The CDR3 DNA is TGTGCCAGCAGCCAAGTATGGCCTTTTAATTCACCCCTCCACTTT. The entire variable domain, with the rest obtained from reference TRBV14 and TRBJ1-6, is as follows: EAGVTQFPSHSVIEKGQTVTLRCDPISGHDNLYWYRRVMGKEIKFLLHFVKESKQDESGMPNNRFLAERTGGTYSTLKVQPAELEDSGVYFCASSQVWPFNSPLHFGNGTRLTVT.